This T cell receptor (beta chain) was found in a study of CD8 T cells in ankylosing spondylitis. Regarding the study as a whole: Clones linked to disease, bearing a CD8+ phenotype, were relatively rare in peripheral blood. A subset of motif variants has previously been described in the synovial fluid and blood of reactive arthritis.

With regard to this clonotype: The antigen is not known.

The V and J ends lost 5 bases and 3 bases, in that order; junction bases with no gene match: 5. The germline CDR1 and CDR2 sequences are LNHNV and YYDKDF (reference sequence). The CDR3 is 17 residues long. Quantitative 5'-RACE with molecular barcodes produced the TCR beta libraries. TCRdb re-analysed the 5' RACE reads in MiXCR, keeping a single row per CDR3 protein. This table has about 360,000 distinct CDR3 sequences, approximately 14% appearing once. The chain combines TRBV15 with TRBJ2-1, with 15 bases aligning to TRBD2. The clonotype originates from a male donor with ankylosing spondylitis or in good health (not recorded which). Sequencing was done on a sample of blood, either unsorted or a sorted T cell fraction (not recorded which). The CDR3 DNA sequence: TGTGCCACCAGCGCCGGACTAGCGGGGGGGCGCTACAATGAGCAGTTCTTC. Its translation is CATSAGLAGGRYNEQFF.